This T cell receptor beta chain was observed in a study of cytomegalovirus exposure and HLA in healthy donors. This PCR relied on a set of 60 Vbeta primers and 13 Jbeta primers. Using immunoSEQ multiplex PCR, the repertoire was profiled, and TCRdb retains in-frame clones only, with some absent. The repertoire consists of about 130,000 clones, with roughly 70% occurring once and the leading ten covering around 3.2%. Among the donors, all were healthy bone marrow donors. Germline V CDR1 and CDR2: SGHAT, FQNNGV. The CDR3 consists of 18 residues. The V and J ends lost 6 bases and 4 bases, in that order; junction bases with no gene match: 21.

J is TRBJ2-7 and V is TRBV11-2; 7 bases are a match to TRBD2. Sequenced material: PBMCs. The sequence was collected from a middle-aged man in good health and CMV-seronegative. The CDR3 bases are TGTGCCAGCAGTCCCATTGGGCGGGGGAAGGGCCAACAATACGAGCAGTACTTC. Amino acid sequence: CASSPIGRGKGQQYEQYF.